These 8 T cell receptor beta chains came from one sample sequenced in a study of cytomegalovirus exposure and HLA in healthy donors. A multiplex PCR was run with 60 Vbeta primers and 13 Jbeta primers. Assay: immunoSEQ multiplex PCR; the TCRdb copy retains only in-frame clones and omits some. The sample has 150,000 to 160,000 clones, less than 80% seen once. Source material: PBMCs. Receptor source: a man younger than 45 in good health and CMV-seronegative.

The chain couples TRBV2 to TRBJ1-2, with D possibly being TRBD1 (5 bases). In germline, CDR1 is SNHLY, CDR2 FYNNEI. The V gene lost 8 bases and the J gene lost 5 bases, with 12 bases spanning the gap. The CDR3 sequence is 12 residues long. This CDR3 is CASLRVRYGYTF. CDR3 bases: TGTGCCAGCCTCAGGGTCCGGTATGGCTACACCTTC. Together with reference TRBV2 and TRBJ1-2, the CDR3 gives the full variable domain: EPEVTQTPSHQVTQMGQEVILRCVPISNHLYFYWYRQILGQKVEFLVSFYNNEISEKSEIFDDQFSVERPDGSNFTLKIRSTKLEDSAMYFCASLRVRYGYTFGSGTRLTVV.

The chain is built from TRBV5-1 and TRBJ2-3; D perhaps matches TRBD1 (6 bases). Germline V gives CDR1 SGHRS, CDR2 YFSETQ. The CDR3 contains 16 residues. V lost 4 bases to trimming and J lost 6 bases, with 21 bases between them. DNA of the CDR3: TGCGCCAGCAGCCAGATCGATAGACAGGAATTGGATACGCAGTATTTT. It yields the protein CASSQIDRQELDTQYF.

This chain links TRBV6-6 with TRBJ2-1; TRBD1 aligns across 11 bases. The CDR3 contains 15 residues. Germline V gene data show CDR1 as MNHNY and CDR2 as SVGAGI (reference sequence). With 1 base clipped from V and 9 bases from J, the junction kept 5 bases outside the gene matches. The CDR3: CASSYLGQGVSEQFF. The CDR3 bases are TGTGCCAGCAGTTACTTGGGACAGGGGGTGAGTGAGCAGTTCTTC.

The chain is built from TRBV19 and TRBJ1-2; 7 bases are a match to TRBD1. V lost 6 bases to trimming and J lost 10 bases; unmatched junction nucleotides: 14. This CDR3 is built from 14 residues. Germline V gives CDR1 LNHDA, CDR2 SQIVND (reference sequence). The CDR3: CASSSTDRWKDYTF. The CDR3 nucleotides are TGTGCCAGTAGCAGCACGGACAGGTGGAAAGACTACACCTTC.

The chain carries TRBV5-1 and TRBJ2-3; D possibly corresponds to TRBD2 (6 bases). This CDR3 comprises 14 residues. The germline V gene has CDR1 SGHRS and CDR2 YFSETQ. V lost 1 base to trimming and J lost 1 base, with 7 bases between them. The CDR3 region has the DNA TGCGCCAGCAGCTTGTGGGAGGGCACAGATACGCAGTATTTT. Translating it yields CASSLWEGTDTQYF.

This clone was seen a single time. This chain connects TRBV30 to TRBJ1-1, with TRBD1 matching 7 bases. V was pared by 0 bases and J by 3 bases, with 7 bases of the junction left unmatched. The CDR3 is made up of 15 amino acids. CDR1 and CDR2 from the germline V gene are GTSNPN and SVGIG (reference sequence). CDR3 DNA sequence: TGTGCCTGGAGTGTCCCGGACAGGAGAGACACTGAAGCTTTCTTT. Its protein product is CAWSVPDRRDTEAFF. Based on the CDR3 plus reference TRBV30 and TRBJ1-1, the full variable domain is SQTIHQWPATLVQPVGSPLSLECTVEGTSNPNLYWYRQAAGRGLQLLFYSVGIGQISSEVPQNLSASRPQDRQFILSSKKLLLSDSGFYLCAWSVPDRRDTEAFFGQGTRLTVV.

This clone was observed a handful of times. The chain carries TRBV27 and TRBJ1-2; D remains ambiguous. Per the germline V gene, CDR1 is MNHEY and CDR2 is SMNVEV (reference sequence). Trimming stripped 0 bases from V and 3 bases from J, with 8 bases between. The CDR3 has 14 residues. As DNA, the CDR3 is TGTGCCAGCAGTTTATCGGCGGGCGACTATGGCTACACCTTC. It encodes CASSLSAGDYGYTF.

J is TRBJ1-6 and V is TRBV6-6; unclear D gene. Germline assignment: CDR1 MNHNY and CDR2 SVGAGI (reference sequence). Between the trimmed V and J ends, which lost 7 bases and 5 bases, there was a span of 12 bases. This CDR3 is 14 amino acids long. The CDR3 loop reads CASKPAGNNSPLHF. In DNA form, the CDR3 reads TGTGCCAGCAAACCGGCCGGGAATAATTCACCCCTCCACTTT.